The 5 T cell receptor beta chains below were found in one sample sequenced in a study of T cell responses to AZD1222 COVID-19 vaccine. The repertoire was sequenced with immunoSEQ multiplex PCR; TCRdb's copy has only in-frame clones and lacks some. Found here are around 110,000 clones, roughly 90% of them singletons; the top ten hold roughly 9%. The sequenced sample was peripheral blood, obtained 28 days after the second AZD1222 dose. Source of these receptors: an adult who received the AZD1222 COVID-19 vaccine.

In its sample, this clone was seen once. V is TRBV14 and J is TRBJ2-1; 11 bases are shared with TRBD2. CDR3 length: 17 amino acids. V shed 4 bases, J shed 2 bases, and the junction held 7 bases outside the gene matches. Germline V lookup: CDR1 SGHDN, CDR2 FVKESK. In DNA form, the CDR3 reads TGTGCCAGCAGCCTTATAGCGGGAGGGGTAACCTACAATGAGCAGTTCTTC. It is translated as CASSLIAGGVTYNEQFF.

The rearrangement joins TRBV4-1 to TRBJ2-3, with D perhaps matching TRBD2 (6 bases). The CDR3 has 15 amino acids. The germline V and J ends were trimmed by 3 bases and 3 bases, with 13 bases remaining between them. Germline V lookup: CDR1 MGHRA, CDR2 YSYEKL. CDR3 bases: TGCGCCAGCAGCCACGACGCGGGAAGGACAGATACGCAGTATTTT. It translates to CASSHDAGRTDTQYF.

CDR3 loop: CSAKRLAGQYF. CDR3 DNA sequence: TGCAGTGCTAAGCGATTAGCCGGGCAGTACTTC. The chain uses TRBV20-1 and TRBJ2-7, with D unclear. Deletions cut 4 bases from V and 9 bases from J, with 13 bases between. Germline V gene sequence: CDR1 DFQATT, CDR2 SNEGSKA (reference sequence). The CDR3 is 11 amino acids.

The chain carries TRBV9 and TRBJ2-1; weak D call: TRBD2 (6 bases). The CDR3 runs to 16 residues. The V end lost 0 bases, the J end lost 2 bases, and 12 bases lay between the germline ends. The germline gives CDR1 SGDLS, CDR2 YYNGEE. CDR3 amino acids: CASSVAPGLTYNEQFF. CDR3 nucleotide sequence: TGTGCCAGCAGCGTAGCCCCCGGACTAACCTACAATGAGCAGTTCTTC.

The gene calls are TRBV5-8 and TRBJ1-1; possible D gene TRBD1, 6 bases. Looked up from germline, CDR1 is SGHTS and CDR2 is YDEGEE. Trimming took 2 bases from V and 0 from J, leaving 14 bases between them. The CDR3 sequence is 16 residues long. CDR3 loop: CASSFGRDKMNTEAFF. Here the CDR3 DNA reads TGTGCCAGCAGCTTTGGGCGGGACAAAATGAACACTGAAGCTTTCTTT.